This TCR beta chain was recovered during a study of CD8 T cells in ankylosing spondylitis. TCRdb re-called the 5' RACE reads through MiXCR, storing one row per CDR3 protein. Of around 300,000 distinct CDR3 sequences in the sample, more than 9% are singletons; the top ten hold roughly 9%. CDR3 length equals 12 residues. Trimming pared 5 bases from V and 7 bases from J, leaving 10 bases between. Germline V gives CDR1 SGHRS, CDR2 YFSETQ. This clonotype was seen at least ten times. The source material was blood, either unsorted or a sorted T cell fraction (not recorded which). The sequence came from a female donor with ankylosing spondylitis or in good health (not recorded which). The chain joins TRBV5-1 to TRBJ2-1; perhaps D is TRBD1 or TRBD2 (5 bases each). The CDR3 loop reads CASRRDGNEQFF. CDR3 bases: TGCGCCAGCAGGAGGGACGGGAATGAGCAGTTCTTC. Drawing the rest from reference TRBV5-1 and TRBJ2-1, the complete variable domain is KAGVTQTPRYLIKTRGQQVTLSCSPISGHRSVSWYQQTPGQGLQFLFEYFSETQRNKGNFPGRFSGRQFSNSRSEMNVSTLELGDSALYLCASRRDGNEQFFGPGTRLTVL.